This is a list of T cell receptor beta chains from one sample in a study of blood T cell repertoires in COVID-19. Libraries were prepared by immunoSEQ multiplex PCR; TCRdb keeps only in-frame clonotypes and omits some of them. The sample yields some 130,000 clones, around four fifths seen once. The sample comprised peripheral blood. The source of these receptors is a man in his sixties who had recovered from COVID-19. Both conserved end residues are part of each CDR3. Each record gives: clone size, V gene, J gene, D gene, CDR3 length, CDR3 DNA, CDR3 protein. D genes are given only for firm matches. Part of the rows lack a size; the others show once, few, many or a class for expanded clones.

NA,TRBV18,TRBJ1-1,NA,14,TGTGCCAGCTCACCGTCCGGGGAGTACACTGAAGCTTTCTTT,CASSPSGEYTEAFF
NA,TRBV6-1,TRBJ1-5,NA,12,TGTGCCAGCAGTGACGGGGGTCAGCCCCAGCATTTT,CASSDGGQPQHF
NA,TRBV19,TRBJ1-5,TRBD1,20,TGTGCCAGTATGAGTGAGTTGGGGACAGGGGGCGTGGGGAGCAATCAGCCCCAGCATTTT,CASMSELGTGGVGSNQPQHF
NA,TRBV28,TRBJ2-3,NA,15,TGTGCCAGCAGTACCCCCGGGAGTGGTAAAGATACGCAGTATTTT,CASSTPGSGKDTQYF
NA,TRBV4-1,TRBJ2-7,NA,14,TGCGCCAGCAGCCAAGGGGGGGGCGGGGAGGAGCAGTACTTC,CASSQGGGGEEQYF
NA,TRBV6-6,TRBJ1-4,NA,14,TGTGCCAGCAGTCTCCAGGCGGGGGGAGAAAAACTGTTTTTT,CASSLQAGGEKLFF
NA,TRBV24-1,TRBJ2-1,TRBD2,13,TGTGCCACCAGTGGGACTAGCGTCAATGAGCAGTTCTTC,CATSGTSVNEQFF
once,TRBV30,TRBJ1-2,TRBD1,13,TGTGCCTGGAGGACAGGGGGCGCAGATGGCTACACCTTC,CAWRTGGADGYTF
NA,TRBV4-2,TRBJ2-1,TRBD2,17,TGTGCCAGCAGCCACAGTGGGGCTAGCGGGAATTACAATGAGCAGTTCTTC,CASSHSGASGNYNEQFF
NA,TRBV6-1,TRBJ2-1,TRBD2,16,TGTGCCAGCATCGAAGCGGGAGGCCCACGGGACAATGAGCAGTTCTTC,CASIEAGGPRDNEQFF
few,TRBV19,TRBJ1-5,NA,12,TGTGCCAGTAGTATCCGTGATCAGCCCCAGCATTTT,CASSIRDQPQHF
NA,TRBV2,TRBJ2-1,TRBD1,17,TGTGCCAGCAGACCGACCCTACCGGGACAGGGGTTCAATGAGCAGTTCTTC,CASRPTLPGQGFNEQFF
once,TRBV3-1/TRBV3-2,TRBJ2-7,NA,17,TGTGCCAGCAGCCAAGATGTGGGTGCGGCAGCTACCTACGAGCAGTACTTC,CASSQDVGAAATYEQYF
NA,TRBV27,TRBJ1-3,TRBD1,24,TGTGCCAGCAGTTTATATTATCGGCGGGGACAGGGCCTTTATGAGACCTACTCTGGAAACACCATATATTTT,CASSLYYRRGQGLYETYSGNTIYF
NA,TRBV19,TRBJ1-4,TRBD1,13,TGTGCCAGTAGTACCCGACAGGGGGGCGAACTGTTTTTT,CASSTRQGGELFF
NA,TRBV6-2/TRBV6-3,TRBJ2-2,TRBD2,16,TGTGCCAGCAGTCCGGGACTAGCGGAAGCCACCGGGGAGCTGTTTTTT,CASSPGLAEATGELFF
NA,TRBV29-1,TRBJ2-5,NA,11,TGCAGCGTGAGGGACCAAGAGACCCAGTACTTC,CSVRDQETQYF
NA,TRBV15,TRBJ2-1,TRBD1,13,TGTGCCACCAATGCTGACAGGGCCAATGAGCAGTTCTTC,CATNADRANEQFF